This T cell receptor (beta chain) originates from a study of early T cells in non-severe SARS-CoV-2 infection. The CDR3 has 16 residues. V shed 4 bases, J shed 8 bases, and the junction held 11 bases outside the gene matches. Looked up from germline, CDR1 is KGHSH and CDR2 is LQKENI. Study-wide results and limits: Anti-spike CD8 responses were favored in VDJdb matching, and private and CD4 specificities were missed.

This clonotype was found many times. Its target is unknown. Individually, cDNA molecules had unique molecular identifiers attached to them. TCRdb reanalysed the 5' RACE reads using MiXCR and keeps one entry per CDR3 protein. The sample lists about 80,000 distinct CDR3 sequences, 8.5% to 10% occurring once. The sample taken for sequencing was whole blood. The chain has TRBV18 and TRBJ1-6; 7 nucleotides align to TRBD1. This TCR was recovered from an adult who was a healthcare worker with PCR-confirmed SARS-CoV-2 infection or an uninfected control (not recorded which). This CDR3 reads CASSLGTAGTHSPLHF. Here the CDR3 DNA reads TGTGCCAGCTCACTCGGGACAGCAGGAACTCATTCACCCCTCCACTTT.